This T cell receptor (beta chain) was captured by sequencing in a study of cytomegalovirus exposure and HLA in healthy donors. Primers: 60 Vbeta forward and 13 Jbeta reverse. Assay used: immunoSEQ multiplex PCR; TCRdb lists only in-frame clones, some missing. The sample carries approximately 260,000 clones, roughly 81% recorded once. Trimming pared 5 bases from V and 7 bases from J, leaving 11 bases between. The CDR3 loop spans 13 amino acids. Germline-derived CDR1 and CDR2 are SGHNT and YENEEA. This clone was detected once. The source of this sequence is a woman aged 40 to 49 in good health and CMV-seropositive. What was sequenced was PBMCs. The chain combines TRBV11-3 with TRBJ2-2; D perhaps matches TRBD1 (6 bases). CDR3 sequence: CASSGRGRGELFF. The CDR3 nucleotides are TGTGCCAGCAGCGGCAGGGGTCGCGGGGAGCTGTTTTTT.